This T cell receptor beta chain was sequenced for a study of metastatic and nonmetastatic thyroid tumors (TCRdb year 2020). Notes on the research overall: The researchers compared repertoires between peripheral blood samples and tumor or nodule tissue samples from patients with malignant or benign thyroid disease. Beyond this particular receptor, the publication reports: In both blood and tumor samples, malignant tumors were reported to have significantly higher TCR beta diversity than benign nodules.

The method was PCR. Instrument on record: Illumina HiSeq 4000. High-throughput sequencing was used to profile the TCR beta-chain CDR3 region of every patient. The paper's data handling went like this. CDR3 differences across clinicopathological groups were used to build a classifier for discriminating distant-metastatic papillary thyroid cancer patients. The Shannon index was used to assess repertoire diversity, and the Morisita-Horn index was used to assess tumor-blood repertoire similarity. Starting from the raw public reads, TCRdb applied fastp trimming at Q25, assembled clones with MiXCR and retained in-frame beta chains. Clone size and V and J calls follow TCRdb, not the original study. This sample lists 4,000 to 5,000 clones; approximately 31% were detected once. The biggest ten clones account for 15% to 20% of the sample. Before undergoing thyroid surgery, none of the patients had been given any kind of treatment. Using T-cell receptor beta sequencing, the researchers looked back retrospectively at clinical samples from patients, gathered between the early 2010s and the late 2010s.

About this clone: Its antigen target is currently unknown. The sample holds no much larger clone one base away, and base qualities are not on file.

This clonotype originated in a male donor with papillary thyroid cancer or a benign thyroid nodule (not recorded which). Some clones in this sample may be carry-over from other donors' samples. The sequenced sample was adjacent normal tissue.

CDR3 sequence: CASSYQPGGAYGYTF. The DNA is TGTGCCAGCAGCTACCAACCAGGGGGAGCTTATGGCTACACCTTC. The chain is assembled from TRBV11-1 and TRBJ1-2, with TRBD1 matching 7 junction bases. Taken from the germline V gene (reference sequence), the CDR1 and CDR2 loops are SGHAT and FQDESV. The CDR3 holds 15 amino acids from the cysteine to the phenylalanine. The DNA shown is the 45-base CDR3, in frame from base 1. Trimming takes 4 bases off V and 5 bases off J; junction bases not matched to a gene: 10.